The entry that follows covers one T cell receptor beta chain sequence. The antigen is unknown. V lost 3 bases to trimming and J lost 5 bases; unmatched junction nucleotides: 8. Germline V gene data show CDR1 as MNHEY and CDR2 as SMNVEV (reference sequence). The CDR3 covers 15 residues. The sample originates from a study of shared clonotypes between healthy human individuals. Healthy HIV-negative adults with no recent acute infections or vaccinations were recruited as donors. Study observations and caveats: There were few donors, and this limited the genetic and exposure-history diversity represented. Sorted-subset sequencing, rarefaction showed, was incomplete despite large depth.

The authors distributed each subset's genomic DNA evenly over several immunoSEQ plates. This table comes from immunoSEQ multiplex PCR, and its TCRdb copy is limited to in-frame clones, with some not included. The sample includes over 1.5 million clones, around 98% of them seen just once. This receptor was taken from a young man in good health. The sequencing sample was made of naive CD4+ T cells sorted from blood. The subset is: CD45RA+ positively selected. The rearrangement joins TRBV27 to TRBJ2-5; 8 bases match TRBD2. CDR3 in amino acids: CASSFLSGGRETQYF. The DNA for the CDR3 is TGTGCCAGCAGTTTTCTGTCGGGCGGGAGGGAGACCCAGTACTTC.